The 30 T cell receptor beta chains presented below share a single source sample, sequenced in a study of T cell repertoires in cytomegalovirus infection. TCRdb itself ran the reads through MiXCR, one entry per CDR3 protein. The sample has about 830,000 distinct CDR3 sequences, 32% seen once; the top ten hold roughly 12%. Antigens of these TCRs are unknown. Sequenced material: cultured CD8+ T cells from PBMCs, taken from culture after CMV antigen stimulation. The receptors here all came from a human donor in good health (CMV status not recorded). Some clones in this sample may be carry-over from other donors' samples.

The chain employs TRBV28 and TRBJ2-7; a possible D gene is TRBD1 (6 bases). Per germline, CDR1 MDHEN and CDR2 SYDVKM. The CDR3 loop spans 13 amino acids. Trimming removed 4 bases from V and 2 bases from J, with 9 bases in between. This chain's CDR3 is CASSSDRPYEQYV. For the CDR3, the DNA is TGTGCCAGCAGTTCCGACAGGCCCTACGAGCAGTACGTC.

This clonotype was counted ten times or more. The chain combines TRBV7-2 with TRBJ2-1; 11 bases line up with TRBD2. This CDR3 is 15 amino acids long. Per the germline V gene, CDR1 is SGHTA and CDR2 is FQGNSA. V lost 5 bases to trimming and J lost 6 bases; unmatched junction nucleotides: 6. As DNA, the CDR3 is TGTGCCAGCAGCATACTAGCGGGGGCTTTCAATGAGCAGTTCTTC. It codes for CASSILAGAFNEQFF.

The J gene is TRBJ2-1, the V gene TRBV24-1; 14 nucleotides match TRBD2. Germline trimming cut 8 bases from V and 7 bases from J; bases unmatched to any gene: 15. The CDR3 length is 18 residues. CDR1 is KGHDR, CDR2 SFDVKD, per germline. CDR3 nucleotide sequence: TGTGCCACCACCTCGGAGACTAGCGGGGGGGCCGCCGTGAATGAGCAGTTCTTC. Protein product: CATTSETSGGAAVNEQFF.

The CDR3 is CASSLEAGYEQYV. The CDR3 DNA follows: TGTGCCAGCAGTTTGGAGGCAGGTTACGAGCAGTACGTC. J is TRBJ2-7 and V is TRBV6-6; D is possibly TRBD2 (5 bases). The V end lost 4 bases, the J end lost 4 bases, and 11 bases lay between the germline ends. Germline V gives CDR1 MNHNY, CDR2 SVGAGI (reference sequence). The length of the CDR3 is 13 residues.

This clonotype was seen more than once but under ten times. V is TRBV19 and J is TRBJ2-2; no clear D. Germline V gives CDR1 LNHDA, CDR2 SQIVND (reference sequence). The germline V and J ends were trimmed by 2 bases and 2 bases, with 9 bases remaining between them. This CDR3 comprises 15 residues. CDR3 protein: CASSITFENTGELFF. The CDR3 bases are TGTGCCAGTAGTATAACTTTTGAAAACACCGGGGAGCTGTTTTTT.

The gene calls are TRBV6-2 or TRBV6-3 and TRBJ2-7; TRBD2 is a possible D gene (6 bases). The CDR3 length is 17 residues. Germline values: CDR1 MNHEY, CDR2 SVGEGT. V lost 3 bases, J lost 0 bases, and 18 bases lay in between. CDR3 amino acids: CASSYERGGPSSYEQYV. The CDR3, as DNA: TGTGCCAGCAGTTATGAAAGGGGAGGCCCAAGCTCCTACGAGCAGTACGTC.

V usage is TRBV6-5 and J usage is TRBJ1-6; the D gene is possibly TRBD1 (5 bases). Trimming took off 2 bases at V and 5 bases at J, with 7 bases between the two ends. Germline values: CDR1 MNHEY, CDR2 SVGAGI. There are 14 residues in the CDR3. The CDR3 loop is CASSYPGHNSPLHF. The CDR3 nucleotides read TGTGCCAGCAGTTACCCAGGGCATAATTCACCCCTCCACTTT.

Concerning this clonotype: A much larger clone differs by one base, so this may be a read error. This rearrangement joins TRBV12-3 or TRBV12-4 to TRBJ1-5; D is undetermined. The CDR3 spans 15 residues. The CDR3 region is CASRITANSNQHQHF. CDR3 bases: TGTGCCAGCAGAATAACGGCAAATAGCAATCAGCACCAGCATTTT.

This clonotype is a singleton in its sample. The chain uses TRBV27 and TRBJ2-1; TRBD1 agrees at 10 bases. Germline V gene lookup returns CDR1 MNHEY and CDR2 SMNVEV (reference sequence). The CDR3 length is 13 residues. With 7 bases clipped from V and 9 bases from J, the junction kept 6 bases outside the gene matches. CDR3 DNA: TGTGCCAGCATCACGACAGGGGGCGTTGAGCAGTTCTTC. Protein sequence: CASITTGGVEQFF.

This clonotype was recorded once. The rearrangement uses TRBV5-1 and TRBJ2-3; D gene unclear. The CDR3 is 16 residues long. V was pared by 2 bases and J by 0 bases, with 13 bases between. In germline, CDR1 is SGHRS, CDR2 YFSETQ. This CDR3 is CASSFARRLSTDTQYF. DNA of the CDR3: TGCGCCAGCAGCTTTGCGAGGAGACTGAGCACAGATACGCAGTATTTT.

The V gene is TRBV4-1, the J gene TRBJ2-1, with 11 positions matching TRBD2. The germline V gene encodes CDR1 MGHRA and CDR2 YSYEKL. This CDR3 is 16 amino acids long. J was trimmed by 9 bases and V by 0 bases; bases with no gene match: 7. The CDR3 spells CASSQDYWLAGGEQFF. The CDR3 nucleotides read TGCGCCAGCAGCCAAGATTATTGGCTAGCGGGGGGTGAGCAGTTCTTC.

The V gene is TRBV28, the J gene TRBJ2-3, with D possibly matching TRBD2 (7 bases). CDR1 and CDR2 (germline): MDHEN, SYDVKM. The CDR3 length is 16 residues. Trimming took off 7 bases at V and 7 bases at J, with 24 bases between the two ends. CDR3 nucleotides: TGTGCCAGCACCTTCTGGGGCGGGGGCCCCCGGAATACGCAGTATTTT. Protein: CASTFWGGGPRNTQYF.

This clonotype was observed a single time. The chain combines TRBV29-1 with TRBJ2-5, with D unclear. Germline V gene lookup returns CDR1 SQVTM and CDR2 ANQGSEA. V lost 2 bases and J lost 4, with 5 bases in between. The CDR3 covers 11 residues. The CDR3: CSVESLETQYF. The CDR3 nucleotides read TGCAGCGTTGAAAGTCTAGAGACCCAGTACTTC.

This clonotype was observed a few times. The chain combines TRBV4-3 with TRBJ1-2; weak D call: TRBD1 (6 bases). The length of the CDR3 is 13 residues. Between the trimmed V and J ends, which lost 0 bases and 5 bases, there was a span of 7 bases. The V gene's germline CDR1 is LGHNA and CDR2 YSLEER. The DNA of the CDR3 is TGCGCCAGCAGCCAAGAAACAGGGTATGGCTACACCTTC. Its protein product is CASSQETGYGYTF.

The chain is built from TRBV11-2 and TRBJ1-5; D gene uncertain. Germline-derived CDR1 and CDR2 are SGHAT and FQNNGV. The CDR3 is 15 residues long. V lost 4 bases, J lost 2 bases, and 12 bases lay in between. The CDR3 nucleotides read TGTGCCAGCAGCTCCGGAGGATTAGGCAATCAGCCCCAGCATTTT. It encodes CASSSGGLGNQPQHF.

The genes are TRBV6-1 and TRBJ2-1; perhaps TRBD1 as D (5 bases). Germline CDR1 is MNHNS and CDR2 is SASEGT. The CDR3 has 13 residues. Trimming stripped 6 bases from V and 6 bases from J, with 12 bases between. The CDR3 reads CASSNDSRNEQFF. CDR3 DNA: TGTGCCAGCAGCAACGACAGCCGCAATGAGCAGTTCTTC.

The CDR3 region is CASSSRITGVEQYV. The DNA for the CDR3 is TGTGCCAGCAGTTCGAGAATCACAGGGGTCGAGCAGTACGTC. The V and J genes are TRBV6-1 and TRBJ2-7, with 7 bases aligning to TRBD1. The ends lost 5 bases at V and 6 bases at J; junction bases unmatched: 10. In germline, CDR1 is MNHNS, CDR2 SASEGT. The CDR3 has 14 amino acids.

This clonotype was seen a handful of times. The chain is built from TRBV19 and TRBJ2-1; D is uncertain. The CDR3 is 16 amino acids. Germline V gives CDR1 LNHDA, CDR2 SQIVND (reference sequence). Trimming took off 3 bases at V and 1 base at J, with 13 bases between the two ends. The chain's CDR3 is CASSIEVTPSYNEQFF. The CDR3 nucleotides read TGTGCCAGTAGTATTGAAGTGACTCCATCCTACAATGAGCAGTTCTTC.

This clonotype was recorded a few times. The V and J genes are TRBV5-8 and TRBJ2-3, with D maybe TRBD1 (6 bases). The CDR3 loop spans 13 amino acids. Germline values: CDR1 SGHTS, CDR2 YDEGEE. The V and J ends lost 10 bases and 2 bases respectively, with 14 bases between them. CDR3 region: CAYKDRSTDTQYF. CDR3 DNA sequence: TGTGCCTACAAGGACAGATCCACAGATACGCAGTATTTT.

The chain recombines TRBV6-1 with TRBJ1-5; D gene ambiguous. Germline CDR1 and CDR2: MNHNS and SASEGT. This CDR3 contains 16 residues. V was clipped by 5 bases and J by 3 bases, with 17 bases between them. CDR3: CASSFFGPTDNQPQHF. DNA for the CDR3: TGTGCCAGCAGTTTTTTCGGACCCACGGACAATCAGCCCCAGCATTTT.

The genes are TRBV15 and TRBJ1-1; 7 bases fit TRBD1. V shed 6 bases, J shed 1 base, and the junction held 8 bases outside the gene matches. The CDR3 totals 15 residues. Germline CDR1 and CDR2: LNHNV and YYDKDF (reference sequence). CDR3 in DNA: TGTGCCACCAGAACCCGACAGGGCCAGAACACTGAAGCTTTCTTT. Encoded protein: CATRTRQGQNTEAFF.

The chain recombines TRBV28 with TRBJ1-4; no reliable D call. CDR1 MDHEN and CDR2 SYDVKM come from the germline V gene. V lost 3 bases and J 0 bases, leaving 14 bases between the germline ends. CDR3 size: 17 residues. The CDR3 sequence: CASSFPQDLATNEKLFF. Written as DNA, the CDR3 is TGTGCCAGCAGTTTTCCACAAGATCTTGCAACTAATGAAAAACTGTTTTTT.

The gene calls are TRBV18 and TRBJ2-1, with 7 bases matching TRBD2. Germline CDR1 KGHSH, CDR2 LQKENI. V dropped 4 bases and J dropped 10; count of bases not matched to a gene: 10. The CDR3 covers 14 residues. The DNA for the CDR3 is TGTGCCAGCTCACGGGGAGGGACGTGGCGCGAGCAGTTCTTC. Translating it yields CASSRGGTWREQFF.

This clonotype has only a few counts. This chain connects TRBV15 to TRBJ2-7; possibly TRBD1 for D (6 bases). Germline V gives CDR1 LNHNV, CDR2 YYDKDF (reference sequence). Trimming cost V 1 base and J 3 bases, with 13 bases left between them. This CDR3 is built from 15 residues. CDR3 nucleotide sequence: TGTGCCACCAGCAGAGTGGCAGGGGATTACTACGAGCAGTACTTC. Protein product: CATSRVAGDYYEQYF. Drawing the rest from reference TRBV15 and TRBJ2-7, the complete variable domain is DAMVIQNPRYQVTQFGKPVTLSCSQTLNHNVMYWYQQKSSQAPKLLFHYYDKDFNNEADTPDNFQSRRPNTSFCFLDIRSPGLGDTAMYLCATSRVAGDYYEQYFGPGTRLTVT.

The V and J genes are TRBV4-1 and TRBJ2-3; TRBD1 might be the D (6 bases). This CDR3 is 16 amino acids long. The germline V gene has CDR1 MGHRA and CDR2 YSYEKL. Trimming took off 1 base at V and 1 base at J, with 12 bases between the two ends. The CDR3: CASSQGQAGGTDTQYF. The DNA of the CDR3 is TGCGCCAGCAGCCAAGGACAGGCCGGGGGCACAGATACGCAGTATTTT.

The chain is built from TRBV28 and TRBJ2-1, with 10 bases matching TRBD2. Germline CDR1 is MDHEN and CDR2 is SYDVKM. J lost 1 base, V lost 4 bases, and 4 bases had no gene match. The CDR3 is 16 amino acids. CDR3 DNA: TGTGCCAGCAGTTCGTTGACTAGCGGGTCCTACAATGAGCAGTTCTTC. Protein: CASSSLTSGSYNEQFF.

The chain is built from TRBV24-1 and TRBJ1-1, with 9 bases aligning to TRBD1. The CDR3 loop spans 16 amino acids. V lost 0 bases and J lost 1; bases outside the gene matches: 2. Germline V CDR1 and CDR2: KGHDR, SFDVKD. CDR3 region: CATSDLPDRGNTEAFF. The CDR3 bases are TGTGCCACCAGTGATTTGCCGGACAGGGGGAACACTGAAGCTTTCTTT.

This clonotype was recorded a few times. The chain recombines TRBV20-1 with TRBJ2-5, with D perhaps TRBD2 (7 bases). Germline CDR1 DFQATT, CDR2 SNEGSKA (reference sequence). The CDR3 length is 13 residues. V shed 7 bases and J shed 3 bases, with 15 bases lying between them. The CDR3 bases are TGCAGTGTCTCGAGGGGGGGTGAAGAGACCCAGTACTTC. Protein sequence: CSVSRGGEETQYF.

This clonotype was observed a few times. The chain is built from TRBV7-9 and TRBJ2-1, with 7 nucleotides matching TRBD1. CDR3 length: 16 amino acids. V was clipped by 4 bases and J by 4 bases; unmatched bases: 10. CDR1 is SEHNR and CDR2 is FQNEAQ in the germline V gene (reference sequence). The CDR3 protein is CASSSLTGKFYNEQFF. The CDR3 nucleotides are TGTGCCAGCAGCTCGCTGACAGGGAAATTTTACAATGAGCAGTTCTTC.

This chain uses TRBV14 with TRBJ2-2, with TRBD1 as a possible D gene (5 bases). Germline V gene data show CDR1 as SGHDN and CDR2 as FVKESK. This CDR3 is built from 16 residues. Trimming cost V 4 bases and J 0 bases, with 12 bases left between them. The CDR3 protein is CASSLTGPANTGELFF. The DNA of the CDR3 is TGTGCCAGCAGCCTCACAGGACCTGCGAACACCGGGGAGCTGTTTTTT.